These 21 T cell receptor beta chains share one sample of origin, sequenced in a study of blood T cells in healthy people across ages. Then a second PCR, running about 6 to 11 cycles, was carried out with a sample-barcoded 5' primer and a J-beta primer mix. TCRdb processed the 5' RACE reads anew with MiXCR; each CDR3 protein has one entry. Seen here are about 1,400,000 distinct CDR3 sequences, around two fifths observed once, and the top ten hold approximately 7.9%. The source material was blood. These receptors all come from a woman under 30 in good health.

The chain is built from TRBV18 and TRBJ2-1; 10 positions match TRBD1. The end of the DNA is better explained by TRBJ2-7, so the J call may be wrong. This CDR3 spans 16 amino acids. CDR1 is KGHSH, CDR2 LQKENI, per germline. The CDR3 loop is CASSPRTGGNYNEQYF. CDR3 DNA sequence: TGTGCCAGCTCACCGCGGACAGGGGGAAATTACAATGAGCAGTACTTC.

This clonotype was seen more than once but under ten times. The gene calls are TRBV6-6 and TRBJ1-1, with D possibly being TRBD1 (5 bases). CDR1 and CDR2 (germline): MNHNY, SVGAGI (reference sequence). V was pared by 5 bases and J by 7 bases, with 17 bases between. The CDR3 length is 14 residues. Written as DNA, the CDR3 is TGTGCCAGCAGTACGGGGGGGGATGTAGATGAAGCTTTCTTT. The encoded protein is CASSTGGDVDEAFF.

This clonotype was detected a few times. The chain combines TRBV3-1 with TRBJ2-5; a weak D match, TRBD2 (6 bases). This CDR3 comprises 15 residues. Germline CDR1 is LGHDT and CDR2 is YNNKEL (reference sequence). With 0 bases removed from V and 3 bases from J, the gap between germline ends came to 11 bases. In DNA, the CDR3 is TGTGCCAGCAGCCAAGAAGGACTACCCGAAGAGACCCAGTACTTC. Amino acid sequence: CASSQEGLPEETQYF.

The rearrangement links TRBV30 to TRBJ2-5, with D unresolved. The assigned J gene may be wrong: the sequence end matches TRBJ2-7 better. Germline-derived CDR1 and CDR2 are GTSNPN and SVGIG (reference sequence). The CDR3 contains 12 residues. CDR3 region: CAWSLGHYEQYF. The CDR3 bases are TGTGCCTGGAGTCTCGGGCATTACGAGCAGTACTTC.

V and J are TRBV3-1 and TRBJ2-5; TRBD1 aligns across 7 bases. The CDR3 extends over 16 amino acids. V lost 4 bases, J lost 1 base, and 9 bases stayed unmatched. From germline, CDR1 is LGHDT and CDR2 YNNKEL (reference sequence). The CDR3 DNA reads TGTGCCAGCAGCCCCGTTTATGAGGGGGCCCAAGAGACCCAGTACTTC. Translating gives CASSPVYEGAQETQYF.

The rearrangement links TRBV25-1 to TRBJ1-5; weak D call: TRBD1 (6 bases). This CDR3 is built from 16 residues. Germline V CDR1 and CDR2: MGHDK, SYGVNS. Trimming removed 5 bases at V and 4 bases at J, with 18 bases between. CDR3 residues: CASSLSGSGENQPQHF. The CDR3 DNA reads TGTGCCAGCAGTCTAAGTGGGTCAGGGGAGAATCAGCCCCAGCATTTT.

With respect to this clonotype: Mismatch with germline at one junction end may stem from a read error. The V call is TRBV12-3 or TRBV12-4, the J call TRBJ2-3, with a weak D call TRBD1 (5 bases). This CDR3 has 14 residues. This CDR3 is CTSTFGRGTDTQYF. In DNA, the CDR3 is TGTACCAGCACTTTTGGCAGGGGCACAGATACGCAGTATTTT.

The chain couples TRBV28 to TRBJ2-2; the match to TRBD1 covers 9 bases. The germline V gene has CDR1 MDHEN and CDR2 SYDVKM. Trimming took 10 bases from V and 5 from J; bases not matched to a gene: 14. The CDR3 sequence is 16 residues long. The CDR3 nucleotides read TGTGCCATCGATCCTACGGGACAGGGTTGGACCGGGGAGCTGTTTTTT. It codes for CAIDPTGQGWTGELFF.

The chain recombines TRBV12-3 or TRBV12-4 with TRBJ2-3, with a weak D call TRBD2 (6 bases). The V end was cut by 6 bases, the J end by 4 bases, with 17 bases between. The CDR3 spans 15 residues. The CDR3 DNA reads TGTGCCAGCAGCGATACTAGTACGGGAGCAGATACGCAGTATTTT. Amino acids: CASSDTSTGADTQYF.

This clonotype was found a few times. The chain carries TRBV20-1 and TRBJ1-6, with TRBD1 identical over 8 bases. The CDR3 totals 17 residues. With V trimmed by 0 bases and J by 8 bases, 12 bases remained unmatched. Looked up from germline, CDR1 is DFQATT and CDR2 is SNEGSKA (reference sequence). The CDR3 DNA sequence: TGCAGTGCTAGAGATACTATAGTCGGACAGGGCGATTCACCCCTCCACTTT. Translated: CSARDTIVGQGDSPLHF.

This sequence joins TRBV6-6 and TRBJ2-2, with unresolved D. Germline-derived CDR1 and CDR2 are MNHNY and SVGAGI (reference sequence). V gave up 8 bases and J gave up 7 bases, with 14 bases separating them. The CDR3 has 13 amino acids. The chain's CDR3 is CASLLLSGGELFF. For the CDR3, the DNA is TGTGCCAGCTTGTTACTGAGTGGCGGGGAGCTGTTTTTT.

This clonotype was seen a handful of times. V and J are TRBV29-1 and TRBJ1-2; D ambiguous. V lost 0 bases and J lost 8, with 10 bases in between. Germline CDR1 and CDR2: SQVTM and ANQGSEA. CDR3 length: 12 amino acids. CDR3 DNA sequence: TGCAGCGTTGAAGATCTTGGTGGCGGCTACACCTTC. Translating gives CSVEDLGGGYTF.

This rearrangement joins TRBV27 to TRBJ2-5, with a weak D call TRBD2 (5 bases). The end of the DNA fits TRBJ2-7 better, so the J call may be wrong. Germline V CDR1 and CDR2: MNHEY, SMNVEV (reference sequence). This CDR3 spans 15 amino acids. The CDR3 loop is CASSFGVINFYEQYF. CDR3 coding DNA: TGTGCCAGCAGTTTCGGGGTAATCAATTTCTACGAGCAGTACTTC.

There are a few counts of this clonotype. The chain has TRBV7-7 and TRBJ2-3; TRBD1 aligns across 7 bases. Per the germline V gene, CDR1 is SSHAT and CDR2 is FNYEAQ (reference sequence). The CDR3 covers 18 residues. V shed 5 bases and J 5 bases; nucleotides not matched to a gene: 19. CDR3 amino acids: CASSRRALPGQRLDTQYF. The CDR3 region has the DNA TGTGCCAGCAGCCGTCGGGCCCTGCCGGGACAGAGATTAGATACGCAGTATTTT.

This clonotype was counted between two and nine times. This chain's CDR3 is CASSYGLLQETQYF. As DNA, the CDR3 is TGTGCCAGCAGTTACGGGCTCCTCCAAGAGACCCAGTACTTC. The V and J genes are TRBV6-5 and TRBJ2-5; D remains unclear. V was pared by 2 bases and J by 1 base, with 8 bases between. This CDR3 has 14 residues. Germline CDR1 reads MNHEY; CDR2 reads SVGAGI.

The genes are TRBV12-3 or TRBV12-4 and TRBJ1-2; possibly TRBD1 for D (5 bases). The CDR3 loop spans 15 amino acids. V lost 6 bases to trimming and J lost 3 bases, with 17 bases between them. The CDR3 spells CASSRLMGGYYGYTF. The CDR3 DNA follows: TGTGCCAGCAGCCGATTAATGGGGGGTTACTATGGCTACACCTTC.

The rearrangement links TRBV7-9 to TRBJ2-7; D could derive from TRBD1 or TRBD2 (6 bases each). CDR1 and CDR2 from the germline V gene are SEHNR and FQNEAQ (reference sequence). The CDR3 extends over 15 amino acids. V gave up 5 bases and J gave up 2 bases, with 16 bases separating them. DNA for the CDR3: TGTGCCAGCAGCCCCACCTCAGGGGAGGCCTACGAGCAGTACTTC. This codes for CASSPTSGEAYEQYF.

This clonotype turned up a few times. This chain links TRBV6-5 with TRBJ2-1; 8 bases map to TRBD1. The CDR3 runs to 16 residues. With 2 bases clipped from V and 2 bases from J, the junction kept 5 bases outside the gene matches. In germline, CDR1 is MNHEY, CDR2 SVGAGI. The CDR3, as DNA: TGTGCCAGCAGTTACAGTCCGGGACAGGCCTACAATGAGCAGTTCTTC. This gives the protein CASSYSPGQAYNEQFF.

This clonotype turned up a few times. Here the CDR3 reads CASSLNRGRDLQETQYF. CDR3 sequence (DNA): TGCGCCAGCAGCTTGAACCGGGGGCGAGACCTCCAAGAGACCCAGTACTTC. The rearrangement joins TRBV5-1 to TRBJ2-5; D is possibly TRBD1 or TRBD2 (6 bases each). The germline V and J ends were trimmed by 1 base and 1 base, with 17 bases remaining between them. The germline V gene encodes CDR1 SGHRS and CDR2 YFSETQ. The CDR3 totals 17 residues.

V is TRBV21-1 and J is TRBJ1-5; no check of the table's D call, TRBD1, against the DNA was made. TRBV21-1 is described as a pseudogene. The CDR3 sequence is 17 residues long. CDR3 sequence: CARRNEADRGPCQPQHF. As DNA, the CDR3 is TGTGCCAGGCGGAACGAAGCGGACAGGGGGCCGTGTCAGCCCCAGCATTTT.

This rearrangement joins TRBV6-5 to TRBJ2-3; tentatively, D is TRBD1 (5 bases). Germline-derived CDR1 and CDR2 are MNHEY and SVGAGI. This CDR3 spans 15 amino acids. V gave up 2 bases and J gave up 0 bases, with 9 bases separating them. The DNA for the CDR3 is TGTGCCAGCAGTTACGGGGCGGTGAGCACAGATACGCAGTATTTT. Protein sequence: CASSYGAVSTDTQYF.